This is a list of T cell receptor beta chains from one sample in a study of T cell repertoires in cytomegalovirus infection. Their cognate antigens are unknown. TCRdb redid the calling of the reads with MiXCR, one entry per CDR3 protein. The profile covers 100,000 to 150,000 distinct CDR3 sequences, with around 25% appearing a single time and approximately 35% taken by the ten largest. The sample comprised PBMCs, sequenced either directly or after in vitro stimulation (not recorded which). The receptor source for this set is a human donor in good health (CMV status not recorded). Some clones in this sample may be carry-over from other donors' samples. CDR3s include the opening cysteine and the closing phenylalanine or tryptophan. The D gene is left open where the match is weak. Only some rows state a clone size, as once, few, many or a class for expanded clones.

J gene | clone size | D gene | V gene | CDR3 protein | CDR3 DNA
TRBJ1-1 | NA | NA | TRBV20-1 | CSPWPGLNTEAFF | TGCAGTCCCTGGCCAGGGCTGAACACTGAAGCTTTCTTT
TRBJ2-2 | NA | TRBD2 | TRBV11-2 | CASSPTSVGTGELFF | TGTGCCAGCAGCCCGACTAGCGTTGGCACCGGGGAGCTGTTTTTT
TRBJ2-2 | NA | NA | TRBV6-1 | CASSGLSGGELFF | TGTGCCAGCAGTGGCCTCTCGGGCGGGGAGCTGTTTTTT
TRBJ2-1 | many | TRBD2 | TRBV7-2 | CASSLAAVIAGDHNEQFF | TGTGCCAGCAGCTTAGCGGCGGTGATAGCGGGAGATCACAATGAGCAGTTCTTC
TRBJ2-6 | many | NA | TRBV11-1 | CASSLEVSSGANVLTF | TGTGCCAGCAGCTTAGAAGTGAGCTCTGGGGCCAACGTCCTGACTTTC
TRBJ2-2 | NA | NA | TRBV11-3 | CASSEIRGGTGELFF | TGTGCCAGCAGCGAAATCAGGGGAGGCACCGGGGAGCTGTTTTTT
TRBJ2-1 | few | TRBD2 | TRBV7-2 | CASSLRGSGFGGLANEQFF | TGTGCCAGCAGCCTCCGGGGCAGTGGGTTTGGGGGACTAGCCAATGAGCAGTTCTTC
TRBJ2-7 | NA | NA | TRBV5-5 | CASSLPYSYEQYF | TGTGCCAGCAGCTTGCCATACTCCTACGAGCAGTACTTC
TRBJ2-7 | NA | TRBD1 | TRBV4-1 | CASSAHRGRGYEQYF | TGCGCCAGCAGCGCTCACAGGGGGCGCGGCTACGAGCAGTACTTC
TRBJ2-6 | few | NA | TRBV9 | CASREGGSGANVLTF | TGTGCCAGCAGGGAAGGGGGTTCCGGGGCCAACGTCCTGACTTTC
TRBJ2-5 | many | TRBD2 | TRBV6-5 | CASRLLTSVETQYF | TGTGCCAGCAGACTCCTAACTAGCGTAGAGACCCAGTACTTC
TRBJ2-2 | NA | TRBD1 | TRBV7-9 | CASSPKDRGDTGELFF | TGTGCCAGCAGCCCCAAGGACAGGGGGGACACCGGGGAGCTGTTTTTT
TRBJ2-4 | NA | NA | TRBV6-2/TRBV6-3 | CASSPSQGNPLAKNIQYF | TGTGCCAGCAGTCCCTCGCAGGGGAACCCTCTAGCCAAAAACATTCAGTACTTC
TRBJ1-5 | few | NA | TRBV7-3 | CASSPQAGQPQHF | TGTGCCAGCAGCCCACAGGCAGGTCAGCCCCAGCATTTT
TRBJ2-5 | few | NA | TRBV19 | CASSMMTTQETQYF | TGTGCCAGTAGTATGATGACGACGCAAGAGACCCAGTACTTC
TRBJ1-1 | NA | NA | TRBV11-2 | CASSLRWLARTEAFF | TGTGCCAGCAGCTTAAGGTGGCTAGCTAGGACTGAAGCTTTCTTT